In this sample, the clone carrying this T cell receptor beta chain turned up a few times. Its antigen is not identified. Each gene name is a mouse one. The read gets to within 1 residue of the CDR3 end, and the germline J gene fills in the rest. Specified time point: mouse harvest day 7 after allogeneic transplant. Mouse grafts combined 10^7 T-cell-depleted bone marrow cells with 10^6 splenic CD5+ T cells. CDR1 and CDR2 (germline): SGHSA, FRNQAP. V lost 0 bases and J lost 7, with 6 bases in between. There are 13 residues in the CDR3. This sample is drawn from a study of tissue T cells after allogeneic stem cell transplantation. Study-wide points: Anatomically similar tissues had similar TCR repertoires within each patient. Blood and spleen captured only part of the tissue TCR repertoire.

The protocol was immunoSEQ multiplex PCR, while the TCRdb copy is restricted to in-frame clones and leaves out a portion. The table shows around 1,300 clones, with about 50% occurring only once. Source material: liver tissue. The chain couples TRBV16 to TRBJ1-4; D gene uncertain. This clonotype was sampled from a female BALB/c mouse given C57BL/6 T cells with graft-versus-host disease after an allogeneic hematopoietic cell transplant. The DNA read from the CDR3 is TGTGCAAGCAGCTTAGAGGGAGCCGAAAGATTATTT. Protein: CASSLEGAERLF. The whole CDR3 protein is CASSLEGAERLFF.